This T cell receptor beta chain came from a study of shared clonotypes between healthy human individuals. Overall study: A couple of female and a few male donors aged 18 to 49 were enrolled.

Adults of Caucasian background living in Nashville, Tennessee made up all donors. Genomic DNA of unsorted samples came from approximately 100 million PBMCs. Germline V gene data show CDR1 as SQVTM and CDR2 as ANQGSEA. The CDR3 contains 15 residues. With V trimmed by 3 bases and J by 9 bases, 11 bases remained unmatched. This clone was seen a few times. At a deep level, the assay was run. Using immunoSEQ multiplex PCR, the repertoire was profiled, and TCRdb retains in-frame clones only, with some absent. The sample holds 450,000 to 500,000 clones, 81% seen once. The sequenced sample was PBMCs. The source is a woman between 40 and 50 years old in good health. Some clones in this sample may be carry-over from other donors' samples. The chain uses TRBV29-1 and TRBJ2-1; the match to TRBD1 covers 10 bases. CDR3 bases: TGCAGCGTTGATTCGGACAGGGGGTCGTTCGGTGAGCAGTTCTTC. Amino acid sequence: CSVDSDRGSFGEQFF.